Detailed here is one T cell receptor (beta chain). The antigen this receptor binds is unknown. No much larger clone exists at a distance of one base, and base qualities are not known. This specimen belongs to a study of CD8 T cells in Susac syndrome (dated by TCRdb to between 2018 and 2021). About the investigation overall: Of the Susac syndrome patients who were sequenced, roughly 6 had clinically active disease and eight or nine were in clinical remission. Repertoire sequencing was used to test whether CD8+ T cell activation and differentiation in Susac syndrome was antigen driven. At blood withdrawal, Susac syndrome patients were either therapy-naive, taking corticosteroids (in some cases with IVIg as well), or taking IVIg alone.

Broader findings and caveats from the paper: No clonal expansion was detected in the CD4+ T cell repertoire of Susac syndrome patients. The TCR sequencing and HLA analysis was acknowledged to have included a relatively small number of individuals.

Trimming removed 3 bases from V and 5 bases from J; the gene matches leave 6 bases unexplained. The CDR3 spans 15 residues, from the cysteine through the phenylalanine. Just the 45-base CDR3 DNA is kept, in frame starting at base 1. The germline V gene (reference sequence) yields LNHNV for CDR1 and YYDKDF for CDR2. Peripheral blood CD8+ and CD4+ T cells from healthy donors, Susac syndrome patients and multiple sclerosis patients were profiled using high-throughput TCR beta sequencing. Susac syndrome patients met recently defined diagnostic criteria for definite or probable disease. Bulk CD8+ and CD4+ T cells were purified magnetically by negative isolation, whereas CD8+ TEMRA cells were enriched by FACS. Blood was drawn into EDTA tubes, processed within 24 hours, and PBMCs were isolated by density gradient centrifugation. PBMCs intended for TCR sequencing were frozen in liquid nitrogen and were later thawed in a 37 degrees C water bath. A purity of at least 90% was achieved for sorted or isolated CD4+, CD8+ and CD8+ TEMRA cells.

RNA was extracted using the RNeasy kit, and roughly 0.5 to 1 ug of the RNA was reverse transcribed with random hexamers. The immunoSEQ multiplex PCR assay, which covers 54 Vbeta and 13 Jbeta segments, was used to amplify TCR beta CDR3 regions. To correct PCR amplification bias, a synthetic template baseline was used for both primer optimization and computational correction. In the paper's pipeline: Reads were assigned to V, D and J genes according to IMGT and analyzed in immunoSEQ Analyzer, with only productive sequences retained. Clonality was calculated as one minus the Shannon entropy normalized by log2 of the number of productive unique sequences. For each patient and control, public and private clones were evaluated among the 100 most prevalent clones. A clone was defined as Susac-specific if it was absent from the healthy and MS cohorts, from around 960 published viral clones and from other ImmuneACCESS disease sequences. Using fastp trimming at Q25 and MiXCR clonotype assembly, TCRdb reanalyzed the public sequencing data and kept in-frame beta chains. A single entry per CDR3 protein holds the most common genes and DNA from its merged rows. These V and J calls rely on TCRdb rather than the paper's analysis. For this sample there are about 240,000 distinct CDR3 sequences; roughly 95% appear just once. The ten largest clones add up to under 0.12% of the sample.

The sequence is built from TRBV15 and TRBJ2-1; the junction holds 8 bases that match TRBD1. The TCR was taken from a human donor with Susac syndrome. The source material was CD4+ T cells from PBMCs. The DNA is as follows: TGTGCCACCAGCAGGGACAGGGTTGGGAACAATGAGCAGTTCTTC. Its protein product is CATSRDRVGNNEQFF. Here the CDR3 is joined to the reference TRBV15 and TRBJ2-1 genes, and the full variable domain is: DAMVIQNPRYQVTQFGKPVTLSCSQTLNHNVMYWYQQKSSQAPKLLFHYYDKDFNNEADTPDNFQSRRPNTSFCFLDIRSPGLGDTAMYLCATSRDRVGNNEQFFGPGTRLTVL.